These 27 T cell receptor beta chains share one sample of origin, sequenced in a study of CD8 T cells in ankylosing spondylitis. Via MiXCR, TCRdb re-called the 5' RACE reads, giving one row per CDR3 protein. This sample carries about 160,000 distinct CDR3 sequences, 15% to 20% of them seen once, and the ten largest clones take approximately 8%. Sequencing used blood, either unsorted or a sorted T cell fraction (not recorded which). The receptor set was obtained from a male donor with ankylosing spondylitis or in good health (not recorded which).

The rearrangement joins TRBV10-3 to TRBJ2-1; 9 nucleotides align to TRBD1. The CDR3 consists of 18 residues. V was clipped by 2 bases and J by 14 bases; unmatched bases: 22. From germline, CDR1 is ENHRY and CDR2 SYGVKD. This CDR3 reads CAISEPTGRTGAAVAEFF. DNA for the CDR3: TGTGCCATCAGTGAGCCGACCGGGAGGACAGGGGCCGCGGTGGCGGAGTTCTTC.

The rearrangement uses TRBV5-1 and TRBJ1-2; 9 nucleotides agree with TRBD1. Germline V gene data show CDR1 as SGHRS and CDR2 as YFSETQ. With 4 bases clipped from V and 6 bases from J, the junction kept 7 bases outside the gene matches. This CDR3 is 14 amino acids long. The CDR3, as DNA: TGCGCCAGCAGCGAGGGACAGGGTCTTGATGGCTACACCTTC. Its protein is CASSEGQGLDGYTF.

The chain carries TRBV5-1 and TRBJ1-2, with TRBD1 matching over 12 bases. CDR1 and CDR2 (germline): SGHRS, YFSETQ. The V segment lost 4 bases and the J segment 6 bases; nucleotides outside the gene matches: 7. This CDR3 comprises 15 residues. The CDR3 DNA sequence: TGCGCCAGCAGCACGGGACAGGGGGCTTTCGATGGCTACACCTTC. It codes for CASSTGQGAFDGYTF.

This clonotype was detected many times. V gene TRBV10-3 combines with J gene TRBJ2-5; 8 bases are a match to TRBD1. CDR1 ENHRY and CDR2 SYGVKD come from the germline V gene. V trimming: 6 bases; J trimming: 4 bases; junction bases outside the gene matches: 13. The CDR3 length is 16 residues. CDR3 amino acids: CAISEPGQGAVETQYF. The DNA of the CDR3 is TGTGCCATCAGCGAGCCCGGACAGGGAGCTGTAGAGACCCAGTACTTC.

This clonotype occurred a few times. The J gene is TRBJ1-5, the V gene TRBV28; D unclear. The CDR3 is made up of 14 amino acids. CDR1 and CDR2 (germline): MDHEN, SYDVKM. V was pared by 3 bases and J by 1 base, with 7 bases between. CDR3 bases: TGTGCCAGCAGTTTCAGGCACAGCAATCAGCCCCAGCATTTT. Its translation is CASSFRHSNQPQHF.

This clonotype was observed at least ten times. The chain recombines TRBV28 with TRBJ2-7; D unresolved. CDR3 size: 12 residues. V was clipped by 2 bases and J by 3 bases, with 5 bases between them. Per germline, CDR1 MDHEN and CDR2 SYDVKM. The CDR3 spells CASSLAHYEQYF. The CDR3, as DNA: TGTGCCAGCAGTTTAGCACACTACGAGCAGTACTTC.

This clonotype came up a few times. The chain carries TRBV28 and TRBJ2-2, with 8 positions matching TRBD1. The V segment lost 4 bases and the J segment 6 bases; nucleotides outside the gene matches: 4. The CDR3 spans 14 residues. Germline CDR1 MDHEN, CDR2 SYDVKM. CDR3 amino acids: CASSSDRGPGELFF. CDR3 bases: TGTGCCAGCAGTTCCGACAGGGGACCCGGGGAGCTGTTTTTT.

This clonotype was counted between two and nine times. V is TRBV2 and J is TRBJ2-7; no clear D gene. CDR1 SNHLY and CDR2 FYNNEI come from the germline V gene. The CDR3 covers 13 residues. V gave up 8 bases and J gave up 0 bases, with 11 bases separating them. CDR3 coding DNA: TGTGCCAGCGGAAGACGGAGCTCCTACGAGCAGTACTTC. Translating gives CASGRRSSYEQYF.

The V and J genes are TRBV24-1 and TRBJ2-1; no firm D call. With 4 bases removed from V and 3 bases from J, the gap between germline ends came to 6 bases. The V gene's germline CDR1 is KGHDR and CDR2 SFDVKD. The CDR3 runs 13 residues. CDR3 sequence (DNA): TGTGCCACCAGTGAATACGGCTACAATGAGCAGTTCTTC. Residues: CATSEYGYNEQFF.

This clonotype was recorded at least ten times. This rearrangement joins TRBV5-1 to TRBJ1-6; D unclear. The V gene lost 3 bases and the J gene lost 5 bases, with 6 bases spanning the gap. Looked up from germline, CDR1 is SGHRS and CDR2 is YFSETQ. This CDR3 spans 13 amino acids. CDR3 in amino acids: CASSSGNNSPLHF. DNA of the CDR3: TGCGCCAGCAGCTCCGGGAATAATTCACCCCTCCACTTT.

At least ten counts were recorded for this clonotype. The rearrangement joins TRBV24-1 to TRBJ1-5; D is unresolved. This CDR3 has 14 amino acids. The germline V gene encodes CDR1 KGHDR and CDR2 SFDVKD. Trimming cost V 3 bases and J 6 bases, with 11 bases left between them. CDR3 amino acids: CATSDPGRVQPQHF. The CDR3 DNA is TGTGCCACCAGTGATCCCGGTAGGGTTCAGCCCCAGCATTTT.

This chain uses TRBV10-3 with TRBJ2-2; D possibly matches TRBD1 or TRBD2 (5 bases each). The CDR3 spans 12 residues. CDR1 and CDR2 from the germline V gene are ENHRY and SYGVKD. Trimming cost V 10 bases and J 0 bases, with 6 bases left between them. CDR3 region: CATGPNTGELFF. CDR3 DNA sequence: TGTGCCACGGGACCGAACACCGGGGAGCTGTTTTTT.

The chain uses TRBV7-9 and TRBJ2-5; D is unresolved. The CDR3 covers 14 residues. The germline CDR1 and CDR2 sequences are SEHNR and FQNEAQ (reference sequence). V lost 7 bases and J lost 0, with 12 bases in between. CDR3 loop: CASKKTSYQETQYF. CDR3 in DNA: TGTGCCAGCAAAAAGACCAGTTACCAAGAGACCCAGTACTTC.

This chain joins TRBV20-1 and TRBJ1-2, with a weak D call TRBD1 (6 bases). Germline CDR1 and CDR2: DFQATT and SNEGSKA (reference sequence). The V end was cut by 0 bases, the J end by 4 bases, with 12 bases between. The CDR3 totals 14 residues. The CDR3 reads CSARDWQGTYGYTF. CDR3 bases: TGCAGTGCTAGAGATTGGCAGGGGACCTATGGCTACACCTTC.

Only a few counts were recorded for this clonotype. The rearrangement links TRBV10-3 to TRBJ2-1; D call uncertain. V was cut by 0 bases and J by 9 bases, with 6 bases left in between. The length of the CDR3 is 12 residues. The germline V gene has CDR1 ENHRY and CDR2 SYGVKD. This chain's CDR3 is CAISESGFEQFF. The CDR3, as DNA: TGTGCCATCAGTGAGTCAGGGTTTGAGCAGTTCTTC.

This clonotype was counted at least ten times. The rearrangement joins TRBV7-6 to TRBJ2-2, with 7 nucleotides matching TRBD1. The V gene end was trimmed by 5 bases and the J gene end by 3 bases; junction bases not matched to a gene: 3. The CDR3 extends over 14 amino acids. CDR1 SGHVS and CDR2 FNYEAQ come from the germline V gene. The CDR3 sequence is CASSIQGYTGELFF. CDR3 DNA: TGTGCCAGCAGCATACAGGGGTACACCGGGGAGCTGTTTTTT.

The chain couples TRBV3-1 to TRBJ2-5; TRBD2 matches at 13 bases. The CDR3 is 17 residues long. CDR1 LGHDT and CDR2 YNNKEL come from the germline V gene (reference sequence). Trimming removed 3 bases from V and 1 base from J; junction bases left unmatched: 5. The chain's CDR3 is CASSQGTSGTSQETQYF. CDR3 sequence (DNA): TGTGCCAGCAGCCAGGGGACTAGCGGGACCTCCCAAGAGACCCAGTACTTC.

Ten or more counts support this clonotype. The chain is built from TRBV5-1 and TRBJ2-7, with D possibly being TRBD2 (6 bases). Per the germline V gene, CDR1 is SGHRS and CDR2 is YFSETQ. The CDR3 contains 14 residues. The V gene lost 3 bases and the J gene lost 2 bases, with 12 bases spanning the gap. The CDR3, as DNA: TGCGCCAGCAGCTCAGCCGGGACTGCCTACGAGCAGTACTTC. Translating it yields CASSSAGTAYEQYF. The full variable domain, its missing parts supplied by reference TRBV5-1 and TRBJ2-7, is KAGVTQTPRYLIKTRGQQVTLSCSPISGHRSVSWYQQTPGQGLQFLFEYFSETQRNKGNFPGRFSGRQFSNSRSEMNVSTLELGDSALYLCASSSAGTAYEQYFGPGTRLTVT.

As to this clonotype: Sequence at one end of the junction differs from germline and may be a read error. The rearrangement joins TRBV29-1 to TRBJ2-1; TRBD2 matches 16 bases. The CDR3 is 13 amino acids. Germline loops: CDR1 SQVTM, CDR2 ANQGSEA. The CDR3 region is CNVAPGLAGGLGF. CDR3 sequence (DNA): TGCAACGTGGCCCCGGGACTAGCGGGAGGGTTGGGCTTC.

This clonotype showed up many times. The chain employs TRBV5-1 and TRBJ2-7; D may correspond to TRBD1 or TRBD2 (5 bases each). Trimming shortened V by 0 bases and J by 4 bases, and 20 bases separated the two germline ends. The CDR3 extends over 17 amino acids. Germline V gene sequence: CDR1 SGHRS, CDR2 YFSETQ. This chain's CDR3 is CASSLAASGAWPYEQYF. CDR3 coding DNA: TGCGCCAGCAGCTTGGCGGCCTCCGGGGCTTGGCCTTACGAGCAGTACTTC.

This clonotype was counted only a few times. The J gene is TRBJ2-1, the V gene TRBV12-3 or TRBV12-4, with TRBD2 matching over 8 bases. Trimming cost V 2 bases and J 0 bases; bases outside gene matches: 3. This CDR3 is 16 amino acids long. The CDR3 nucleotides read TGTGCCAGCAGTTTAACTAGCGGAAGCTCCTACAATGAGCAGTTCTTC. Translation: CASSLTSGSSYNEQFF.

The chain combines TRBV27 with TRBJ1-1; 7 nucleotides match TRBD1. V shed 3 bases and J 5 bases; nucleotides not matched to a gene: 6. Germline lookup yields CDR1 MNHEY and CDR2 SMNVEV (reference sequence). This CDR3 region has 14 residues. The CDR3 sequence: CASSFRAGGTEAFF. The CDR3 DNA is TGTGCCAGCAGTTTTAGGGCAGGGGGGACTGAAGCTTTCTTT.

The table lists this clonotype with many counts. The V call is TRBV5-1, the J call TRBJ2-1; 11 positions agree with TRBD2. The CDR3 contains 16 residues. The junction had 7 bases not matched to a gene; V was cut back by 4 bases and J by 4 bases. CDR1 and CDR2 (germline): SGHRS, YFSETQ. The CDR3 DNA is TGCGCCAGCAGCGGAGGGACTAGCGGTCGTTACAATGAGCAGTTCTTC. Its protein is CASSGGTSGRYNEQFF. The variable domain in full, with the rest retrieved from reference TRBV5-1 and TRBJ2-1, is KAGVTQTPRYLIKTRGQQVTLSCSPISGHRSVSWYQQTPGQGLQFLFEYFSETQRNKGNFPGRFSGRQFSNSRSEMNVSTLELGDSALYLCASSGGTSGRYNEQFFGPGTRLTVL.

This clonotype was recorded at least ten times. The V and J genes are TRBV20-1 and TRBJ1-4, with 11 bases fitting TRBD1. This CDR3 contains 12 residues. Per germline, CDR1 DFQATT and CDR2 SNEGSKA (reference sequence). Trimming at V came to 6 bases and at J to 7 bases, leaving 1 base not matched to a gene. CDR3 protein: CSAGQGVEKLFF. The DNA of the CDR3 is TGCAGTGCGGGACAGGGGGTTGAAAAACTGTTTTTT.

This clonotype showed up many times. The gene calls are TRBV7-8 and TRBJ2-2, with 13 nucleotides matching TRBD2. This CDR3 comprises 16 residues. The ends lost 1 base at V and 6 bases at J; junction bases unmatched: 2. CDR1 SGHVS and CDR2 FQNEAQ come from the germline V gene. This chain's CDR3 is CASSLGGLAGAGELFF. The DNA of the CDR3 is TGTGCCAGCAGCTTAGGAGGACTAGCGGGAGCCGGGGAGCTGTTTTTT.

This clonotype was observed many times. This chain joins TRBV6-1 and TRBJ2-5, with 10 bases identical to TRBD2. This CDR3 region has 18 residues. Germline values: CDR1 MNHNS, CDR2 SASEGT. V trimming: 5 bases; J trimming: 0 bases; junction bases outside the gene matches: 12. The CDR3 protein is CASSPSRRLAGYQETQYF. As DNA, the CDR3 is TGTGCCAGCAGTCCAAGCCGTAGACTAGCGGGTTACCAAGAGACCCAGTACTTC.

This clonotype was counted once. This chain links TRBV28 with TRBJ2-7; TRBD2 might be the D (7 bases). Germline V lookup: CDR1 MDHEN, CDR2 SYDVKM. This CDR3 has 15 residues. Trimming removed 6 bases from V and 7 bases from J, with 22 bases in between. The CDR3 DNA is TGTGCCAGCAGCCCCGGGGGGCGGGACGATGGTGAGCAGTACTTC. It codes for CASSPGGRDDGEQYF.